This T cell receptor beta chain was documented in a study of T cell clones after liver transplantation. Only in-frame clones appear in the TCRdb table, and some are missing; sequencing was by immunoSEQ multiplex PCR. The table records 60,000 or so clones, 71% of them present only once. CDR1 and CDR2 (germline): KGHSH, LQKENI. This CDR3 has 15 amino acids. J was trimmed by 10 bases and V by 4 bases; bases with no gene match: 15. This specimen was CD4+ T cells from blood, taken before liver transplant. This TCR came from a human donor who received a liver transplant. V usage is TRBV18 and J usage is TRBJ2-5; TRBD1 agrees at 7 bases. CDR3 DNA sequence: TGTGCCAGCTCACTTCGACAGGGAGACCCCGCAATCCAGTACTTC. This gives the protein CASSLRQGDPAIQYF.